There are a few counts of the clone carrying this T cell receptor beta chain. Antigen specificity is unknown. This sample was included in a study of CD8 T cells in ankylosing spondylitis. Overall study findings and caveats: There was a TCR beta motif, made of several highly homologous variants, that appeared characteristic of ankylosing spondylitis blood. Within peripheral blood, clones linked to disease were CD8+ and relatively rare. Disease-associated clones were reportedly significantly overrepresented in matched ankylosing spondylitis synovial fluid.

V lost 2 bases to trimming and J lost 6 bases, with 11 bases between them. The germline gives CDR1 MNHEY, CDR2 SMNVEV (reference sequence). The CDR3 spans 13 residues. Making the TCR beta libraries involved quantitative 5'-RACE with molecular barcodes. From the 5' RACE reads, TCRdb called clonotypes with MiXCR, one entry per CDR3 protein. The sample gives around 220,000 distinct CDR3 sequences, more than 9% of which show up once; 21% is in the top ten. The rearrangement joins TRBV27 to TRBJ2-7; D unclear. This receptor was identified in a male donor with ankylosing spondylitis or in good health (not recorded which). Source material: blood, either unsorted or a sorted T cell fraction (not recorded which). CDR3 coding DNA: TGTGCCAGCAGTTTACTAGTGGAAGGCGAGCAGTACTTC. This sequence encodes CASSLLVEGEQYF.